Reported below is one T cell receptor (beta chain). A multiplex PCR was run with 60 Vbeta primers and 13 Jbeta primers. The data were produced by immunoSEQ multiplex PCR, yet TCRdb's version contains in-frame clones alone and is incomplete. This sample has more than 85,000 clones; about 76% occur once, and the top ten carry around 10%. The CDR3 is 13 residues long. Germline lookup yields CDR1 SGHTS and CDR2 YDEGEE. V was trimmed by 4 bases and J by 9 bases, leaving 14 bases between them. The data stem from a study of cytomegalovirus exposure and HLA in healthy donors. This chain joins TRBV5-8 and TRBJ2-1; D perhaps matches TRBD2 (5 bases). Sequenced: PBMCs. This TCR was recovered from a man aged 25-45 years in good health and CMV-seropositive. The CDR3 spells CASSTAYRGEQFF. The CDR3 DNA reads as TGTGCCAGCAGCACAGCTTATCGGGGTGAGCAGTTCTTC.